This T cell receptor beta chain was sequenced during a study of PD-L1 blockade in urothelial cancer. Study-wide context: The median number of T cells present in blood samples was some 140,000.

The time point is: pretreatment peripheral blood. The study enrolled patients with locally advanced or metastatic urothelial carcinoma. Sample numbers ranged from 1 to 8 per patient, encompassing pretreatment and on-treatment collections. Overall study results and limits: TCR clonality was measured in pretreatment peripheral blood. Clonality below the median predicted better survival.

As to this clone: Its specificity is unknown.

Repertoires were generated with immunoSEQ multiplex PCR, while TCRdb's copy carries only in-frame clones and drops some. The table includes 70,000 to 100,000 clones, roughly 89% detected once. The receptor's source is a man in his 60s with urothelial cancer. The sequenced sample was PBMCs, obtained around atezolizumab (anti-PD-L1) treatment.

The CDR3 DNA reads TGTGCCAGCAGTTTACAGGGGTATGAGCAGTTCTTC. Translation gives CASSLQGYEQFF. The V call is TRBV28, the J call TRBJ2-1, with TRBD1 as a possible D gene (6 bases). The V gene's germline CDR1 is MDHEN and CDR2 SYDVKM. The V end was cut by 2 bases, the J end by 8 bases, with 7 bases between. The CDR3 is made up of 12 amino acids.